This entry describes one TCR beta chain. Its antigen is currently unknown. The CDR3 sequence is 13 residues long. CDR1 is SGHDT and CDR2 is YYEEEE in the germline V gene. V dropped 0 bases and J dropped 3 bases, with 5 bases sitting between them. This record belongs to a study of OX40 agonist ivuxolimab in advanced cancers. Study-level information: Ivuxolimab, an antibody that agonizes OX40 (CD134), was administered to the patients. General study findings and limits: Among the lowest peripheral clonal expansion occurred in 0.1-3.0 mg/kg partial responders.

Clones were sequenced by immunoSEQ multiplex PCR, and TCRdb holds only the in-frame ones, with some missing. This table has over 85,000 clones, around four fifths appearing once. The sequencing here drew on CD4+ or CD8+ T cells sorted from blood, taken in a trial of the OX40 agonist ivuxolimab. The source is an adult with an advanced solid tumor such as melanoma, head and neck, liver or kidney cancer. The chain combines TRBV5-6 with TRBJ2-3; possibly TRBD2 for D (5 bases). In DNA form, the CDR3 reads TGTGCCAGCAGCTTGGGAGGGACAGATACGCAGTATTTT. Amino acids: CASSLGGTDTQYF.